The 14 T cell receptor beta chains listed next were all sequenced from one sample in a study of T cell changes during pregnancy in multiple sclerosis. Repertoires were generated with immunoSEQ multiplex PCR, while TCRdb's copy carries only in-frame clones and drops some. The repertoire has about 60,000 clones, approximately 93% of them found once; the top ten carry roughly 3%. Specimen: CD8+ T cells from peripheral blood mononuclear cells, collected in the second trimester of pregnancy. The receptors derive from a female donor with multiple sclerosis, enrolled in a pregnancy study.

V usage is TRBV4-3 and J usage is TRBJ2-3; TRBD2 aligns across 7 bases. V gave up 0 bases and J gave up 0 bases; unmatched junction bases: 6. The germline V gene encodes CDR1 LGHNA and CDR2 YSLEER. The CDR3 is made up of 17 amino acids. The CDR3 DNA reads TGCGCCAGCAGCCAAGATCTACGGGAGGTTAGCACAGATACGCAGTATTTT. It encodes CASSQDLREVSTDTQYF.

This chain links TRBV14 with TRBJ2-3; D gene uncertain. Germline V gene data show CDR1 as SGHDN and CDR2 as FVKESK. The CDR3 length is 13 residues. The V end was cut by 0 bases, the J end by 6 bases, with 7 bases between. The CDR3 here is CASSQEWADTQYF. The DNA for the CDR3 is TGTGCCAGCAGCCAAGAATGGGCGGATACGCAGTATTTT.

The rearrangement uses TRBV25-1 and TRBJ1-1; D is ambiguous. The CDR3 length is 15 residues. Germline-derived CDR1 and CDR2 are MGHDK and SYGVNS. Deletions cut 1 base from V and 4 bases from J, with 13 bases between. This chain's CDR3 is CASSEWAEGFTEAFF. CDR3 DNA sequence: TGTGCCAGCAGTGAATGGGCTGAGGGTTTCACTGAAGCTTTCTTT.

The CDR3 sequence is CASSALAGRYNEQFF. The CDR3 DNA reads as TGTGCCAGCAGCGCTCTAGCGGGGCGATACAATGAGCAGTTCTTC. The chain couples TRBV6-4 to TRBJ2-1; 9 nucleotides match TRBD2. CDR3 length: 15 amino acids. V lost 6 bases and J lost 4; bases outside the gene matches: 7. Germline V gives CDR1 MRHNA, CDR2 SNTAGT.

The chain joins TRBV19 to TRBJ2-3, with TRBD2 identical over 9 bases. This CDR3 contains 15 residues. V lost 10 bases, J lost 4 bases, and 12 bases stayed unmatched. Looked up from germline, CDR1 is LNHDA and CDR2 is SQIVND (reference sequence). CDR3 nucleotide sequence: TGTGCCACCAATCCGGGACTAGCTGGGGCAGATACGCAGTATTTT. Protein: CATNPGLAGADTQYF.

V usage is TRBV5-1 and J usage is TRBJ2-3, with 10 bases matching TRBD2. V gave up 4 bases and J gave up 3 bases; unmatched junction bases: 8. The germline CDR1 and CDR2 sequences are SGHRS and YFSETQ. The CDR3 consists of 16 residues. Written as DNA, the CDR3 is TGCGCCAGCAGCCCTAGACTAGCGGGTTTGACAGATACGCAGTATTTT. Protein product: CASSPRLAGLTDTQYF. The whole variable domain, remainder taken from reference TRBV5-1 and TRBJ2-3, is KAGVTQTPRYLIKTRGQQVTLSCSPISGHRSVSWYQQTPGQGLQFLFEYFSETQRNKGNFPGRFSGRQFSNSRSEMNVSTLELGDSALYLCASSPRLAGLTDTQYFGPGTRLTVL.

The chain is built from TRBV6-1 and TRBJ2-1, with 7 bases lining up with TRBD2. Germline values: CDR1 MNHNS, CDR2 SASEGT. Unmatched junction bases numbered 6, after V lost 2 bases and J lost 5 bases. The CDR3 contains 15 residues. The CDR3 DNA is TGTGCCAGCAGTGAATCGGTGGGACTACACAATGAGCAGTTCTTC. The encoded protein is CASSESVGLHNEQFF.

V is TRBV6-1 and J is TRBJ1-1, with 11 bases lining up with TRBD1. The CDR3 extends over 17 amino acids. Trimming took 2 bases from V and 1 from J; bases not matched to a gene: 6. CDR1 MNHNS and CDR2 SASEGT come from the germline V gene. CDR3 region: CASSELDRGRGNTEAFF. CDR3 coding DNA: TGTGCCAGCAGTGAACTGGACAGGGGGCGCGGGAACACTGAAGCTTTCTTT.

The chain uses TRBV7-9 and TRBJ1-2; 7 nucleotides line up with TRBD1. The CDR3 contains 15 residues. V lost 0 bases to trimming and J lost 6 bases; unmatched junction nucleotides: 7. CDR1 and CDR2 from the germline V gene are SEHNR and FQNEAQ (reference sequence). The chain's CDR3 is CASSLADREEDGYTF. In DNA, the CDR3 is TGTGCCAGCAGCTTAGCCGACAGGGAGGAAGATGGCTACACCTTC.

The chain recombines TRBV7-3 with TRBJ2-3; perhaps TRBD1 as D (6 bases). Germline values: CDR1 SGHTA, CDR2 FQGTGA. The V gene lost 0 bases and the J gene lost 0 bases, with 7 bases spanning the gap. The CDR3 contains 15 residues. The CDR3 bases are TGTGCCAGCAGCTTAACGGGGGCTAGCACAGATACGCAGTATTTT. This codes for CASSLTGASTDTQYF. The entire variable domain, with the rest obtained from reference TRBV7-3 and TRBJ2-3, is as follows: GAGVSQTPSNKVTEKGKYVELRCDPISGHTALYWYRQSLGQGPEFLIYFQGTGAADDSGLPNDRFFAVRPEGSVSTLKIQRTERGDSAVYLCASSLTGASTDTQYFGPGTRLTVL.

V is TRBV29-1 and J is TRBJ2-7; tentative D call: TRBD1 (5 bases). Germline CDR1 is SQVTM and CDR2 is ANQGSEA. This CDR3 comprises 13 residues. V lost 2 bases and J lost 1, with 9 bases in between. This CDR3 is CSVETGASYEQYF. The CDR3 nucleotides read TGCAGCGTTGAAACTGGGGCATCCTACGAGCAGTACTTC.

The rearrangement uses TRBV2 and TRBJ2-1; 12 bases agree with TRBD2. In germline, CDR1 is SNHLY, CDR2 FYNNEI. The CDR3 runs to 15 residues. The V and J ends lost 7 bases and 9 bases, in that order; junction bases with no gene match: 10. The CDR3 sequence: CASIQRLAGESEQFF. CDR3 sequence (DNA): TGTGCCAGCATCCAGAGACTAGCGGGAGAATCTGAGCAGTTCTTC.

This clone was seen once. The rearrangement uses TRBV9 and TRBJ2-1; 7 bases are a match to TRBD2. The J segment lost 6 bases and the V segment lost 5 bases, leaving 11 bases of the junction unmatched. This CDR3 is 15 amino acids long. The germline V gene has CDR1 SGDLS and CDR2 YYNGEE. The CDR3 reads CASSPSGTYGNEQFF. Here the CDR3 DNA reads TGTGCCAGCAGTCCTAGCGGAACCTACGGCAATGAGCAGTTCTTC.

This sequence joins TRBV9 and TRBJ1-2; 11 positions match TRBD1. Germline V gene sequence: CDR1 SGDLS, CDR2 YYNGEE. CDR3 length: 12 residues. V lost 6 bases, J lost 8 bases, and 3 bases stayed unmatched. Here the CDR3 reads CASTGQGGGYTF. CDR3 DNA sequence: TGTGCCAGCACGGGACAGGGGGGCGGCTACACCTTC.